Below are 21 T cell receptor beta chains sequenced from a single sample in a study of OX40 agonist ivuxolimab in advanced cancers. The data were produced by immunoSEQ multiplex PCR, yet TCRdb's version contains in-frame clones alone and is incomplete. The sample holds about 140,000 clones, under 95% seen once. Sequenced material: CD4+ or CD8+ T cells sorted from blood, taken in a trial of the OX40 agonist ivuxolimab. These receptors were taken from an adult with an advanced solid tumor such as melanoma, head and neck, liver or kidney cancer.

The rearrangement joins TRBV7-9 to TRBJ2-3; TRBD2 might be the D (7 bases). The CDR3 loop spans 16 amino acids. The germline V gene encodes CDR1 SEHNR and CDR2 FQNEAQ (reference sequence). Deletions cut 6 bases from V and 2 bases from J, with 18 bases between. As DNA, the CDR3 is TGTGCCAGCAGTTCCCATTTCGCGGGGGCCACAGATACGCAGTATTTT. Translated, it gives CASSSHFAGATDTQYF.

This clone has a single count. The chain joins TRBV7-2 to TRBJ2-1, with D maybe TRBD2 (6 bases). CDR1 and CDR2 (germline): SGHTA, FQGNSA. There are 16 residues in the CDR3. V was cut by 2 bases and J by 6 bases, with 17 bases left in between. The CDR3 sequence is CASSLLYGGPSNEQFF. Written as DNA, the CDR3 is TGTGCCAGCAGCTTATTGTACGGGGGACCCAGCAATGAGCAGTTCTTC.

The chain has TRBV30 and TRBJ1-2; D gene unclear. This CDR3 is 13 amino acids long. V was clipped by 8 bases and J by 4 bases, with 17 bases between them. The germline V gene has CDR1 GTSNPN and CDR2 SVGIG (reference sequence). This CDR3 reads CAQKAFGVYGYTF. CDR3 in DNA: TGTGCCCAAAAGGCATTCGGGGTCTATGGCTACACCTTC.

The V gene is TRBV15, the J gene TRBJ2-3, with 7 bases identical to TRBD1. V lost 1 base to trimming and J lost 3 bases; unmatched junction nucleotides: 7. Looked up from germline, CDR1 is LNHNV and CDR2 is YYDKDF (reference sequence). CDR3 length: 16 residues. In nucleotides, the CDR3 is TGTGCCACCAGCAGAGGACACAGGGGAGTGACAGATACGCAGTATTTT. Translation: CATSRGHRGVTDTQYF. Combining the CDR3 with reference TRBV15 and TRBJ2-3 gives the whole variable domain DAMVIQNPRYQVTQFGKPVTLSCSQTLNHNVMYWYQQKSSQAPKLLFHYYDKDFNNEADTPDNFQSRRPNTSFCFLDIRSPGLGDTAMYLCATSRGHRGVTDTQYFGPGTRLTVL.

V usage is TRBV6-1 and J usage is TRBJ2-6; D may be TRBD2 (6 bases). CDR1 MNHNS and CDR2 SASEGT come from the germline V gene. This CDR3 is built from 16 residues. Trimming pared 2 bases from V and 0 bases from J, leaving 8 bases between. The CDR3 bases are TGTGCCAGCAGTGAATTCGGGAGCTCTGGGGCCAACGTCCTGACTTTC. Translated: CASSEFGSSGANVLTF.

The chain combines TRBV19 with TRBJ2-7; D is possibly TRBD1 or TRBD2 (5 bases each). Trimming left V 5 bases short and J 3 bases short, with 17 bases between. This CDR3 is 15 amino acids long. Germline V gene data show CDR1 as LNHDA and CDR2 as SQIVND (reference sequence). This chain's CDR3 is CASSFRGTADYEQYF. Here the CDR3 DNA reads TGTGCCAGTAGTTTTCGAGGGACGGCGGACTACGAGCAGTACTTC.

The genes are TRBV6-6 and TRBJ2-1; D remains ambiguous. The CDR3 consists of 11 residues. Trimming shortened V by 6 bases and J by 7 bases, and 7 bases separated the two germline ends. Germline V gene data show CDR1 as MNHNY and CDR2 as SVGAGI (reference sequence). CDR3 sequence (DNA): TGTGCCAGCAGAAGGGAAAATGAGCAGTTCTTC. As protein: CASRRENEQFF.

This clone has just a few counts. The gene calls are TRBV9 and TRBJ2-7; 8 bases fit TRBD2. Germline V gene sequence: CDR1 SGDLS, CDR2 YYNGEE. V lost 2 bases to trimming and J lost 4 bases; unmatched junction nucleotides: 5. CDR3 length: 14 amino acids. Written as DNA, the CDR3 is TGTGCCAGCAGCGTTGGGACTAGACAGTACGAGCAGTACTTC. This codes for CASSVGTRQYEQYF.

The chain recombines TRBV2 with TRBJ2-3; 10 bases are shared with TRBD2. J was trimmed by 8 bases and V by 6 bases; bases with no gene match: 11. Germline values: CDR1 SNHLY, CDR2 FYNNEI. The CDR3 covers 15 residues. The DNA for the CDR3 is TGTGCCAGCAGAGATATAGCGGGGGGCCCCCCTACGCAGTATTTT. Translated: CASRDIAGGPPTQYF.

V is TRBV4-3 and J is TRBJ2-5; 12 positions match TRBD2. This CDR3 is built from 19 residues. V lost 3 bases to trimming and J lost 5 bases; unmatched junction nucleotides: 16. Germline assignment: CDR1 LGHNA and CDR2 YSLEER. CDR3 region: CASSQRLAGVYRPGETQYF. The CDR3 coding sequence is TGCGCCAGCAGCCAGAGACTAGCGGGGGTGTATCGCCCGGGGGAGACCCAGTACTTC.

The V gene is TRBV28, the J gene TRBJ1-1, with 7 bases lining up with TRBD1. This CDR3 region has 12 residues. The junction had 6 bases not matched to a gene; V was cut back by 6 bases and J by 8 bases. Per germline, CDR1 MDHEN and CDR2 SYDVKM. CDR3 in DNA: TGTGCCAGCAGATCTACAGGGGAAGAAGCTTTCTTT. It yields the protein CASRSTGEEAFF.

The CDR3 spells CASSVEPEYYGYTF. CDR3 sequence (DNA): TGTGCCAGCAGCGTCGAACCCGAGTATTATGGCTACACCTTC. The chain carries TRBV9 and TRBJ1-2; D uncertain. V lost 2 bases, J lost 5 bases, and 13 bases lay in between. Germline loops: CDR1 SGDLS, CDR2 YYNGEE. This CDR3 region has 14 residues.

This rearrangement joins TRBV27 to TRBJ1-2; the D gene is possibly TRBD1 (5 bases). Germline V gene sequence: CDR1 MNHEY, CDR2 SMNVEV (reference sequence). With 2 bases removed from V and 7 bases from J, the gap between germline ends came to 14 bases. The CDR3 is 14 residues long. CDR3: CASSLEWGGSGYTF. The DNA of the CDR3 is TGTGCCAGCAGTTTAGAGTGGGGCGGATCTGGCTACACCTTC.

V gene TRBV2 combines with J gene TRBJ1-1; 8 positions agree with TRBD1. This CDR3 is built from 14 residues. The V and J ends lost 4 bases and 5 bases, in that order; junction bases with no gene match: 6. The germline CDR1 and CDR2 sequences are SNHLY and FYNNEI. In DNA, the CDR3 is TGTGCCAGCAGTGGGGAGAGACAGGGGACTGAAGCTTTCTTT. Protein product: CASSGERQGTEAFF.

V gene TRBV7-3 combines with J gene TRBJ2-2; D gene uncertain. This CDR3 is 13 amino acids long. Germline loops: CDR1 SGHTA, CDR2 FQGTGA. The V and J ends lost 2 bases and 8 bases respectively, with 9 bases between them. CDR3 DNA sequence: TGTGCCAGCAGCTTAGGGCCGAGAGGGGAGCTGTTTTTT. It specifies CASSLGPRGELFF.

The V gene is TRBV7-9, the J gene TRBJ2-5; D is unclear. The CDR3 extends over 14 amino acids. Per germline, CDR1 SEHNR and CDR2 FQNEAQ (reference sequence). The V gene lost 11 bases and the J gene lost 1 base, with 17 bases spanning the gap. The CDR3 sequence is CASAHSSFQETQYF. The CDR3 bases are TGTGCCTCCGCTCACAGCTCCTTCCAAGAGACCCAGTACTTC.

The chain joins TRBV7-3 to TRBJ1-4; unclear D gene. Germline values: CDR1 SGHTA, CDR2 FQGTGA. Deletions cut 2 bases from V and 6 bases from J, with 10 bases between. This CDR3 is built from 14 residues. CDR3 sequence (DNA): TGTGCCAGCAGCTTAGAGAGGGCGGATGAAAAACTGTTTTTT. This translates into CASSLERADEKLFF.

With regard to this clone: At the DNA level, this CDR3 is encoded by other sequences in the same sample as well. This sequence joins TRBV27 and TRBJ2-7; TRBD1 agrees at 7 bases. From germline, CDR1 is MNHEY and CDR2 SMNVEV (reference sequence). The CDR3 spans 14 residues. V shed 5 bases, J shed 0 bases, and the junction held 4 bases outside the gene matches. CDR3 nucleotides: TGTGCCAGCAGTCCCCGGACAGGCTCCTACGAGCAGTACTTC. This sequence encodes CASSPRTGSYEQYF.

The chain uses TRBV5-1 and TRBJ2-5; tentative D call: TRBD1 (6 bases). The germline V gene encodes CDR1 SGHRS and CDR2 YFSETQ. Trimming left V 0 bases short and J 2 bases short, with 8 bases between. The length of the CDR3 is 14 residues. The CDR3 here is CASSLVQGQETQYF. CDR3 in DNA: TGCGCCAGCAGCTTGGTCCAGGGGCAAGAGACCCAGTACTTC.

This chain uses TRBV7-2 with TRBJ2-4; 7 bases align to TRBD1. The trim removed 5 bases at V and 3 bases at J, leaving 7 bases unmatched. CDR3 size: 15 residues. CDR1 and CDR2 (germline): SGHTA, FQGNSA. CDR3 DNA: TGTGCCAGCAGCCTGGACAGGCACGACAAAAACATTCAGTACTTC. Its protein is CASSLDRHDKNIQYF.

The gene calls are TRBV5-4 and TRBJ2-7; maybe TRBD2 (6 bases). Per germline, CDR1 SGHNT and CDR2 YYREEE (reference sequence). This CDR3 region has 14 residues. V lost 5 bases and J 2 bases, leaving 14 bases between the germline ends. CDR3 in amino acids: CASREGPTPYEQYF. The CDR3 nucleotides read TGTGCCAGCAGGGAGGGACCCACCCCCTACGAGCAGTACTTC.